This T cell receptor beta chain was identified during a study of Ad26.COV2.S vaccination and SARS-CoV-2 variants. On the study more broadly: Of the COV1001 trial arms, the Ad26.COV2.S arm included the donor. Regarding the study as a whole: A substantial breadth of spike-specific CD8+ and CD4+ T cell responses after vaccination has been reported.

Remarks on this clone: The antigen is not known.

Only in-frame clones appear in the TCRdb table, and some are missing; sequencing was by immunoSEQ multiplex PCR. The profile covers around 250,000 clones, with 70% to 90% appearing a single time and less than 3.5% taken by the ten largest. The treatment denotes: 15 to 20 received Ad26.COV2.S at low or high dose, single or two shots; several received placebo; per-sample allocation not given. Specimens were obtained on day 63 following the first vaccine or placebo injection. It was Wuhan-strain SARS-CoV-2 spike that the Ad26 vaccine vector expressed. The CDR3 has 15 residues. The junction had 6 bases not matched to a gene; V was cut back by 4 bases and J by 4 bases. The germline CDR1 and CDR2 sequences are SGDLS and YYNGEE.

This material consisted of peripheral blood, taken in a trial of Ad26.COV2.S vaccine versus placebo. The clonotype was recovered from a person between 18 and 59 years old who received the Ad26.COV2.S COVID-19 vaccine or a placebo. The chain joins TRBV9 to TRBJ1-1, with TRBD1 matching over 11 bases. Written as DNA, the CDR3 is TGTGCCAGCAGCAGGGGACAGGGGGGCGGCACTGAAGCTTTCTTT. This translates into CASSRGQGGGTEAFF.